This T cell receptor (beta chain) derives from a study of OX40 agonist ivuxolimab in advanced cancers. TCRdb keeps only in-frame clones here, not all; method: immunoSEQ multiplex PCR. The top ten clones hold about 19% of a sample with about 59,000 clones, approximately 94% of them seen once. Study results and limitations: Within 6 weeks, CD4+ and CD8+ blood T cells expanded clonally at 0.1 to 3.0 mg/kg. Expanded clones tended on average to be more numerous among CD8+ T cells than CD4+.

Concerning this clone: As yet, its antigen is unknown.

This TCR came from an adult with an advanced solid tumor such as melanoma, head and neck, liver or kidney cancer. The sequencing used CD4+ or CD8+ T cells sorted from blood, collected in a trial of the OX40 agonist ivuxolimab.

CDR3 amino acids: CASSVGGPGELFF. The CDR3 DNA is TGTGCCAGCAGCGTCGGGGGCCCCGGGGAGCTGTTTTTT. The chain uses TRBV9 and TRBJ2-2; D possibly uses TRBD1 or TRBD2 (6 bases each). The V and J ends lost 2 bases and 6 bases respectively, with 8 bases between them. Germline V gene sequence: CDR1 SGDLS, CDR2 YYNGEE. This CDR3 is 13 amino acids long.